This T cell receptor beta chain was found in a study of blood T cell repertoires in COVID-19. About the research overall: PBMCs, B-cell-depleted T cells, or T cells provided the cDNA or gDNA that made up the material.

This table comes from immunoSEQ multiplex PCR, and its TCRdb copy is limited to in-frame clones, with some not included. The sample has about 220,000 clones, 83% seen once. Germline CDR1 is SGHAT and CDR2 is FQNNGV. This CDR3 has 12 amino acids. The V and J ends lost 3 bases and 8 bases respectively, with 8 bases between them. The chain joins TRBV11-2 to TRBJ1-3; no definite D call. This receptor was identified in a woman aged 40 to 50 who had been exposed to COVID-19. The specimen was PBMCs or T cells enriched from blood (not recorded which). CDR3 nucleotides: TGTGCCAGCAGCTTTGAGGGATACACCATATATTTT. Translating it yields CASSFEGYTIYF.